This record concerns one T cell receptor beta chain sequence. The data are from a study of T cells expressing NK-cell markers. For TCR beta, cDNA was produced by 5'RACE template switching with UMIs. TCRdb processed the 5' RACE reads again and assigns one entry to each CDR3 protein, with no DNA. This sample's table has 120,000 to 150,000 distinct CDR3 sequences. The TCR sequence derives from a man aged 18 to 30 in good health. Sequenced material: blood T cells: a sorted CD56 or NKG2C T cell subset, CD4+ or CD8+ T cells, or bulk PBMC T cells (not recorded which).

This chain's CDR3 is CASSPGLTGHENTEAFF. This sequence joins TRBV7-9 and TRBJ1-1; TCRdb outputs TRBD1, but without DNA this stays unchecked. Germline loops: CDR1 SEHNR, CDR2 FQNEAQ (reference sequence). The CDR3 runs 17 residues.